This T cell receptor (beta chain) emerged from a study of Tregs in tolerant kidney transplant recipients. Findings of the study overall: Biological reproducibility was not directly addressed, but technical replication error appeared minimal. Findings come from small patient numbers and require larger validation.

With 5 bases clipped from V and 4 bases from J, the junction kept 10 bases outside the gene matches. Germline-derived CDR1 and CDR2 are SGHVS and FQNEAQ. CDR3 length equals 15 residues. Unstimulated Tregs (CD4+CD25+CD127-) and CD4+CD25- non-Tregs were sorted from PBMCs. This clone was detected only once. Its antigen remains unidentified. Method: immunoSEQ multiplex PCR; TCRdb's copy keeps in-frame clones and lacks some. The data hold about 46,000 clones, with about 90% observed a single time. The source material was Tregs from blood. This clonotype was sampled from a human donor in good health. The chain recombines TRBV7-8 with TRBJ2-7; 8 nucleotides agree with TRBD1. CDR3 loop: CASSARTGSGYEQYF. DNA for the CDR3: TGTGCCAGCAGCGCCCGGACAGGGTCGGGGTACGAGCAGTACTTC.